The T cell receptor (beta chain) described here comes from a study of blood T cell repertoires in COVID-19. About the research overall: Acute-phase and convalescent COVID-19 samples originated in the United States, Italy and Spain. The cDNA or gDNA used as material had been derived from T cells, B-cell-depleted T cells, or PBMCs.

Original processing methods: Amplification from reference gene primers served as the basis for estimated nucleated cell counts. TCRdb's table, derived via immunoSEQ multiplex PCR, lists solely in-frame clones and lacks some. Clone size and V and J calls were adopted from that table, with D and trimming inferred from the DNA. There are under 300,000 clones in the sample; roughly 86% occur only once, and roughly 4% lies in the top ten. This CDR3 contains 15 residues. V shed 0 bases and J shed 2 bases, with 10 bases lying between them. The germline V gene encodes CDR1 MGHRA and CDR2 YSYEKL. This clonotype was sampled from a man aged 50 or older with acute or convalescent COVID-19. This rearrangement joins TRBV4-1 to TRBJ1-1; tentatively, D is TRBD1 (5 bases). The specimen sequenced was peripheral blood. The DNA of the CDR3 is TGCGCCAGCAGCCAAGAGCAGGGAACCAACACTGAAGCTTTCTTT. It is translated as CASSQEQGTNTEAFF.